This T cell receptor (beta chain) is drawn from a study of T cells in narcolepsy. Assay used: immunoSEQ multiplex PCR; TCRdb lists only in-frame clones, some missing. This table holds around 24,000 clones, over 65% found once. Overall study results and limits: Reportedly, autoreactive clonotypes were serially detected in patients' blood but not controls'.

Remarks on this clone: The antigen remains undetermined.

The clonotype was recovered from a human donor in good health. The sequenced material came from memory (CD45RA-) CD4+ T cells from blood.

As DNA, the CDR3 is TGTGCCAGCCGCAGGGGTGACTATGGCTACACCTTC. It yields the protein CASRRGDYGYTF. The rearrangement links TRBV6-5 to TRBJ1-2; maybe TRBD1 (6 bases). The germline gives CDR1 MNHEY, CDR2 SVGAGI. V gave up 8 bases and J gave up 3 bases, with 10 bases separating them. The CDR3 has 12 residues.